This entry lists 12 T cell receptor beta chains sequenced from one sample in a study of radiotherapy plus CTLA-4 blockade in lung cancer. Assay: immunoSEQ multiplex PCR; the TCRdb copy retains only in-frame clones and omits some. The sample lists roughly 50,000 clones; more than 60% were seen once. Sequenced here: peripheral blood, sampled from a patient treated with radiotherapy plus ipilimumab. The receptors derive from a human donor with non-small cell lung cancer who had a partial response to radiotherapy plus ipilimumab.

This clone has more than one count but fewer than ten. The chain joins TRBV7-2 to TRBJ1-2, with 10 bases matching TRBD1. V dropped 3 bases and J dropped 9; count of bases not matched to a gene: 4. Germline V lookup: CDR1 SGHTA, CDR2 FQGNSA. The CDR3 is 13 amino acids. CDR3 residues: CASSFPGQGSYTF. As DNA, the CDR3 is TGTGCCAGCAGCTTTCCGGGACAGGGGAGCTACACCTTC. The complete variable domain, with remaining parts taken from reference TRBV7-2 and TRBJ1-2, reads GAGVSQSPSNKVTEKGKDVELRCDPISGHTALYWYRQSLGQGLEFLIYFQGNSAPDKSGLPSDRFSAERTGGSVSTLTIQRTQQEDSAVYLCASSFPGQGSYTFGSGTRLTVV.

This sequence joins TRBV5-1 and TRBJ2-7; 8 bases are shared with TRBD1. The CDR3 has 17 residues. J lost 0 bases, V lost 3 bases, and 11 bases had no gene match. CDR1 and CDR2 (germline): SGHRS, YFSETQ. DNA of the CDR3: TGCGCCAGCAGCTCCGACAGGGGAGGCTTTTACTCCTACGAGCAGTACTTC. Encoded protein: CASSSDRGGFYSYEQYF.

The V call is TRBV7-9, the J call TRBJ2-5, with no clear D. The CDR3 has 11 residues. CDR1 is SEHNR, CDR2 FQNEAQ, per germline (reference sequence). V was clipped by 5 bases and J by 5 bases, with 6 bases between them. In DNA form, the CDR3 reads TGTGCCAGCAGCAGAGAGGAGACCCAGTACTTC. Its protein is CASSREETQYF. Using reference TRBV7-9 and TRBJ2-5 for the parts outside the CDR3, the full variable domain is DTGVSQNPRHKITKRGQNVTFRCDPISEHNRLYWYRQTLGQGPEFLTYFQNEAQLEKSRLLSDRFSAERPKGSFSTLEIQRTEQGDSAMYLCASSREETQYFGPGTRLLVL.

V usage is TRBV9 and J usage is TRBJ2-2, with D possibly matching TRBD1 (5 bases). Trimming took 0 bases from V and 5 from J, leaving 14 bases between them. This CDR3 region has 16 residues. Per the germline V gene, CDR1 is SGDLS and CDR2 is YYNGEE. The CDR3 is CASSVGPAGKTGELFF. CDR3 DNA: TGTGCCAGCAGCGTAGGACCGGCAGGGAAGACCGGGGAGCTGTTTTTT.

The chain has TRBV6-8 and TRBJ2-7; weak D call: TRBD1 (6 bases). Germline V gives CDR1 MNHGY, CDR2 SAAAGT. CDR3 length: 13 amino acids. Trimming pared 6 bases from V and 5 bases from J, leaving 14 bases between. CDR3 DNA: TGTGCCAGCAGCAAGACAGGCAGACACGAGCAGTACTTC. It specifies CASSKTGRHEQYF.

J is TRBJ2-7 and V is TRBV4-3, with 8 bases identical to TRBD1. Germline lookup yields CDR1 LGHNA and CDR2 YSLEER. CDR3 size: 15 residues. With V trimmed by 4 bases and J by 5 bases, 10 bases remained unmatched. CDR3 DNA: TGCGCCAGCAGCCTATCCCAGGGGGCGGCCAACGAGCAGTACTTC. It yields the protein CASSLSQGAANEQYF.

This chain links TRBV28 with TRBJ1-6; 8 positions agree with TRBD1. The CDR3 runs to 16 residues. Germline trimming cut 1 base from V and 7 bases from J; bases unmatched to any gene: 6. The germline V gene has CDR1 MDHEN and CDR2 SYDVKM. The CDR3 region has the DNA TGTGCCAGCAGTTTATTTTCAGGGGGCGCGAATTCACCCCTCCACTTT. Protein sequence: CASSLFSGGANSPLHF.

The chain is built from TRBV6-1 and TRBJ2-3; D unclear. Trimming stripped 2 bases from V and 5 bases from J, with 8 bases between. CDR3 length: 13 amino acids. CDR1 and CDR2 (germline): MNHNS, SASEGT. The CDR3 sequence: CASSESPRDTQYF. CDR3 nucleotide sequence: TGTGCCAGCAGTGAATCCCCCCGAGATACGCAGTATTTT.

V usage is TRBV7-2 and J usage is TRBJ2-1; the match to TRBD2 covers 8 bases. The CDR3 contains 16 residues. Looked up from germline, CDR1 is SGHTA and CDR2 is FQGNSA. The junction had 4 bases not matched to a gene; V was cut back by 1 base and J by 2 bases. The CDR3 sequence is CASSLDLRGAYNEQFF. DNA for the CDR3: TGTGCCAGCAGCTTAGATCTGCGGGGGGCCTACAATGAGCAGTTCTTC. Looking up the rest from reference TRBV7-2 and TRBJ2-1 gives the full variable domain: GAGVSQSPSNKVTEKGKDVELRCDPISGHTALYWYRQSLGQGLEFLIYFQGNSAPDKSGLPSDRFSAERTGGSVSTLTIQRTQQEDSAVYLCASSLDLRGAYNEQFFGPGTRLTVL.

The chain links TRBV4-1 to TRBJ1-3; 7 nucleotides agree with TRBD1. The CDR3 consists of 16 residues. The germline V gene has CDR1 MGHRA and CDR2 YSYEKL. The ends lost 3 bases at V and 2 bases at J; junction bases unmatched: 7. CDR3 region: CASSQEKGAAGNTIYF. The CDR3 region has the DNA TGCGCCAGCAGCCAGGAGAAGGGGGCGGCTGGAAACACCATATATTTT.

The chain uses TRBV21-1 and TRBJ2-1; TRBD2, the table's D call, was not compared with the DNA. TRBV21-1 is annotated as a pseudogene. This CDR3 region has 17 residues. CDR3 amino acids: CASSKFLFRGESNEQFF. DNA of the CDR3: TGTGCCAGCAGCAAATTTCTATTTCGCGGGGAGAGCAATGAGCAGTTCTTC.

The CDR3 sequence: CASSLDGTGGETQYF. The CDR3 DNA sequence: TGTGCCAGCAGCTTAGATGGGACAGGGGGGGAGACCCAGTACTTC. The chain couples TRBV7-6 to TRBJ2-5; 11 positions agree with TRBD1. This CDR3 has 15 residues. V shed 1 base and J 5 bases; nucleotides not matched to a gene: 3. Looked up from germline, CDR1 is SGHVS and CDR2 is FNYEAQ.